This entry lists 13 T cell receptor beta chains sequenced from one sample in a study of high-grade serous ovarian cancer treatment subgroups. Assay: immunoSEQ multiplex PCR; the TCRdb copy retains only in-frame clones and omits some. The table shows roughly 1,900 clones, with roughly four fifths occurring only once. Tumor tissue was taken before any definitive surgery or chemotherapy was given. Source material: tumor tissue. These receptors were obtained from a human donor with high-grade serous ovarian cancer.

This sequence joins TRBV7-7 and TRBJ2-2; 9 positions agree with TRBD2. With 1 base clipped from V and 6 bases from J, the junction kept 6 bases outside the gene matches. CDR1 and CDR2 from the germline V gene are SSHAT and FNYEAQ (reference sequence). The CDR3 spans 16 residues. In DNA form, the CDR3 reads TGTGCCAGCAGCTTAGGCGCGGGGGGGCCCCCCGGGGAGCTGTTTTTT. This codes for CASSLGAGGPPGELFF.

The rearrangement joins TRBV4-3 to TRBJ2-6; 9 positions agree with TRBD1. This CDR3 is 18 amino acids long. Germline lookup yields CDR1 LGHNA and CDR2 YSLEER. V shed 7 bases, J shed 2 bases, and the junction held 12 bases outside the gene matches. The CDR3 region is CASTRLGQGRAGANVLTF. The CDR3 DNA reads as TGCGCCAGCACCCGACTAGGACAGGGGAGGGCTGGGGCCAACGTCCTGACTTTC.

The chain uses TRBV11-2 and TRBJ2-3; D gene ambiguous. CDR3 length: 12 residues. CDR1 and CDR2 (germline): SGHAT, FQNNGV. V was shortened by 6 bases and J by 5 bases, with 9 bases between the two germline ends. CDR3 sequence (DNA): TGTGCCAGCAGACCGATAGGAGATACGCAGTATTTT. Translating gives CASRPIGDTQYF.

V gene TRBV5-1 combines with J gene TRBJ2-2, with a tentative D call TRBD1 (5 bases). V lost 2 bases and J lost 4, with 6 bases in between. Germline V gives CDR1 SGHRS, CDR2 YFSETQ. CDR3 length equals 13 residues. Written as DNA, the CDR3 is TGCGCCAGCAGCTTTACAGGCACCGGGGAGCTGTTTTTT. Translated: CASSFTGTGELFF.

The rearrangement uses TRBV2 and TRBJ1-3; tentative D call: TRBD1 (5 bases). Germline CDR1 is SNHLY and CDR2 is FYNNEI. Trimming cost V 2 bases and J 0 bases, with 11 bases left between them. CDR3 length: 16 amino acids. CDR3 amino acids: CASSERGLSSGNTIYF. The CDR3 coding sequence is TGTGCCAGCAGTGAAAGGGGACTCAGCTCTGGAAACACCATATATTTT. The full variable domain, its missing parts supplied by reference TRBV2 and TRBJ1-3, is EPEVTQTPSHQVTQMGQEVILRCVPISNHLYFYWYRQILGQKVEFLVSFYNNEISEKSEIFDDQFSVERPDGSNFTLKIRSTKLEDSAMYFCASSERGLSSGNTIYFGEGSWLTVV.

The chain carries TRBV19 and TRBJ2-2; no clear D gene. Trimming stripped 1 base from V and 4 bases from J, with 4 bases between. CDR3 size: 13 residues. Per the germline V gene, CDR1 is LNHDA and CDR2 is SQIVND (reference sequence). The CDR3 DNA reads as TGTGCCAGTAGTATAGTGGCCACCGGGGAGCTGTTTTTT. This encodes CASSIVATGELFF. The full variable domain, rest sourced from reference TRBV19 and TRBJ2-2, is DGGITQSPKYLFRKEGQNVTLSCEQNLNHDAMYWYRQDPGQGLRLIYYSQIVNDFQKGDIAEGYSVSREKKESFPLTVTSAQKNPTAFYLCASSIVATGELFFGEGSRLTVL.

The chain couples TRBV5-6 to TRBJ1-2, with no clear D. From germline, CDR1 is SGHDT and CDR2 YYEEEE. This CDR3 spans 15 amino acids. The germline V and J ends were trimmed by 0 bases and 0 bases, with 9 bases remaining between them. The CDR3, as DNA: TGTGCCAGCAGCTTGGATTTTCTCCCTAACTATGGCTACACCTTC. Translating gives CASSLDFLPNYGYTF.

The chain recombines TRBV19 with TRBJ2-2, with a tentative D call TRBD2 (7 bases). Germline values: CDR1 LNHDA, CDR2 SQIVND (reference sequence). Trimming took 9 bases from V and 7 from J, leaving 15 bases between them. The CDR3 is made up of 13 amino acids. The DNA of the CDR3 is TGTGCCAGCCTTACGGGGGGCAGCGGGGAGCTGTTTTTT. Residues: CASLTGGSGELFF.

The rearrangement links TRBV20-1 to TRBJ1-2, with D possibly being TRBD1 (5 bases). V was clipped by 4 bases and J by 6 bases, with 9 bases between them. The CDR3 is made up of 11 amino acids. From germline, CDR1 is DFQATT and CDR2 SNEGSKA (reference sequence). This CDR3 is CSATSGNGYTF. The CDR3 DNA follows: TGCAGTGCTACTTCAGGGAATGGCTACACCTTC.

The rearrangement links TRBV11-3 to TRBJ2-3, with 15 positions matching TRBD2. The V gene's germline CDR1 is SGHNT and CDR2 YENEEA. This CDR3 comprises 18 residues. Trimming cost V 4 bases and J 1 base; bases outside gene matches: 6. The CDR3, as DNA: TGTGCCAGCAGCTCCGGGACTAGCGGGAGGTTAGGCACAGATACGCAGTATTTT. It is translated as CASSSGTSGRLGTDTQYF.

In this sample, this clone turned up once. This chain connects TRBV7-9 to TRBJ2-5; 9 bases are shared with TRBD2. The germline V gene has CDR1 SEHNR and CDR2 FQNEAQ (reference sequence). The CDR3 consists of 16 residues. With V trimmed by 5 bases and J by 4 bases, 11 bases remained unmatched. DNA of the CDR3: TGTGCCAGCAGCCCCCCAGGGACTAGCCGTGGAGAGACCCAGTACTTC. Protein sequence: CASSPPGTSRGETQYF.

The chain combines TRBV4-1 with TRBJ2-5; perhaps TRBD1 as D (6 bases). Germline assignment: CDR1 MGHRA and CDR2 YSYEKL. V lost 4 bases, J lost 5 bases, and 11 bases lay in between. The CDR3 covers 13 residues. The CDR3 sequence: CASSRMRGETQYF. CDR3 nucleotides: TGCGCCAGCAGCCGGATGAGGGGGGAGACCCAGTACTTC.

V and J are TRBV5-4 and TRBJ1-1; D unclear. This CDR3 has 13 residues. The V end was cut by 3 bases, the J end by 0 bases, with 6 bases between. Germline loops: CDR1 SGHNT, CDR2 YYREEE (reference sequence). CDR3 coding DNA: TGTGCCAGCAGCTCACAGATGAACACTGAAGCTTTCTTT. Protein product: CASSSQMNTEAFF.